The clone carrying this T cell receptor beta chain came up many times. Its specificity is not known. TCRdb ran MiXCR on the 5' RACE reads and lists one entry per CDR3 protein. This repertoire shows some 760,000 distinct CDR3 sequences, 18% found once; its top ten account for 10% to 15%. Healthy Caucasians made up all donors. This CDR3 region has 15 residues. CDR1 SGHRS and CDR2 YFSETQ come from the germline V gene. J gave up 4 bases and V 4 bases, and 5 bases lay outside the gene matches. The source of the sample is a study of identical twins. General study points: Conclusions were drawn cross-sectionally by statistical analysis, without following the same donors.

The same sample was also studied in work on T cells expressing NK-cell markers.

Material for sequencing was PBMCs. The V and J genes are TRBV5-1 and TRBJ2-1, with 10 bases fitting TRBD2. The receptor was isolated from a woman between 18 and 30 years old in good health. The CDR3 DNA is TGCGCCAGCAGCGCCAGCGGGGGGGCTTACAATGAGCAGTTCTTC. Protein sequence: CASSASGGAYNEQFF.